This T cell receptor beta chain was captured by sequencing in a study of graft-versus-host responses after intestinal transplantation. Across the whole study: Recipients were given multivisceral, liver-intestinal, or isolated intestinal transplants. Study-wide results and caveats: GvH clonotypes were identified within recipient marrow, with a subset emerging first in ileum or blood. Some patients had graft-donor T cell macrochimerism, and their allografts showed high graft-versus-host to host-versus-graft clonal ratios.

This CDR3 comprises 14 residues. Germline V CDR1 and CDR2: MNHNS, SASEGT. Trimming shortened V by 6 bases and J by 6 bases, and 14 bases separated the two germline ends. The table came from immunoSEQ multiplex PCR; TCRdb's copy has only in-frame clones and leaves some out. The sample yields 20,000 to 25,000 clones, under 50% seen once. The specimen was alloreactive CD4+ T cells from a mixed lymphocyte reaction culture, collected before intestinal transplant. As for subset: CFSE-low proliferating T cells sorted from roughly six-day pre-transplant mixed lymphocyte reaction (GvH or HvG direction). This rearrangement joins TRBV6-1 to TRBJ2-2; TRBD2 might be the D (7 bases). This receptor was obtained from a human patient who received an intestinal transplant. This chain's CDR3 is CASRSGGPSGELFF. CDR3 DNA: TGTGCCAGCAGATCCGGGGGGCCGTCCGGGGAGCTGTTTTTT.